Given below is one TCR beta chain in context. This sample stems from a study of control samples from healthy donors and cancer patients. This CDR3 region has 16 residues. Germline V gene data show CDR1 as MNHNS and CDR2 as SASEGT. The V end lost 4 bases, the J end lost 3 bases, and 17 bases lay between the germline ends. Libraries were prepared by immunoSEQ multiplex PCR; TCRdb keeps only in-frame clonotypes and omits some of them. The data contain tens of thousands of clones, 75% to 90% of them singletons. The sequenced sample consisted of blood. The chain uses TRBV6-1 and TRBJ2-3; D is possibly TRBD2 (6 bases). This receptor was obtained from a man aged 70 or older in good health. The CDR3 bases are TGTGCCAGCAGTGTAATACTAGCTGCGGAAACAGATACGCAGTATTTT. This encodes CASSVILAAETDTQYF.